One sample yielded the 20 T cell receptor beta chains listed below, sequenced in a study of shared clonotypes between healthy human individuals. Sequencing used immunoSEQ multiplex PCR; TCRdb keeps in-frame clones, though not all of them. The table has roughly 2,000,000 clones, 90% to 95% seen once. Terminally differentiated effector memory CD45RA+ cells were excluded by CCR7 positive selection of CD45RO-negative cells. Material for sequencing was naive CD8+ T cells from PBMCs. The receptors were sampled from a man aged 18 to 30 in good health. Some clones in this sample may be carry-over from other donors' samples.

The J gene is TRBJ2-1, the V gene TRBV5-1, with TRBD1 matching over 7 bases. CDR3 length: 13 amino acids. Looked up from germline, CDR1 is SGHRS and CDR2 is YFSETQ. V was pared by 2 bases and J by 8 bases, with 4 bases of the junction left unmatched. CDR3 sequence reads: CASSFGTAYEQFF. The CDR3, as DNA: TGCGCCAGCAGCTTTGGGACAGCTTATGAGCAGTTCTTC.

In DNA, the CDR3 is TGCGCCAGCAGAGGGACTAGCGGGAGAGGGGCCTACGAGCAGTACTTC. It codes for CASRGTSGRGAYEQYF. V usage is TRBV5-1 and J usage is TRBJ2-7, with 14 bases that match TRBD2. V lost 5 bases to trimming and J lost 2 bases; unmatched junction nucleotides: 6. The CDR3 is 16 amino acids. Germline V gene sequence: CDR1 SGHRS, CDR2 YFSETQ. The whole variable domain, remainder taken from reference TRBV5-1 and TRBJ2-7, is KAGVTQTPRYLIKTRGQQVTLSCSPISGHRSVSWYQQTPGQGLQFLFEYFSETQRNKGNFPGRFSGRQFSNSRSEMNVSTLELGDSALYLCASRGTSGRGAYEQYFGPGTRLTVT.

The chain links TRBV21-1 to TRBJ2-6; the table's D call, TRBD1, has no DNA check behind it. TRBV21-1 is termed a pseudogene. This CDR3 region has 20 residues. The CDR3 region is CASSKELAGGVSAGANVLTF. DNA of the CDR3: TGTGCCAGCAGCAAAGAGTTAGCAGGGGGCGTTTCGGCTGGGGCCAACGTCCTGACTTTC.

This clone is a singleton in its sample. The rearrangement links TRBV5-6 to TRBJ2-3; 11 bases align to TRBD2. V lost 0 bases to trimming and J lost 6 bases; unmatched junction nucleotides: 9. The CDR3 is 17 amino acids. Germline CDR1 is SGHDT and CDR2 is YYEEEE. The CDR3 bases are TGTGCCAGCAGCTTGGGACTAGCGGGACGCCGGGCTGATACGCAGTATTTT. Its protein is CASSLGLAGRRADTQYF.

The chain is built from TRBV7-9 and TRBJ1-2; 8 nucleotides match TRBD1. The V gene end was trimmed by 5 bases and the J gene end by 6 bases; junction bases not matched to a gene: 8. This CDR3 spans 14 amino acids. Germline V gene lookup returns CDR1 SEHNR and CDR2 FQNEAQ (reference sequence). As DNA, the CDR3 is TGTGCCAGCAGCCAGACAGGGGCCCTTGATGGCTACACCTTC. This sequence encodes CASSQTGALDGYTF.

The gene calls are TRBV28 and TRBJ2-3, with TRBD2 identical over 10 bases. V trimming: 7 bases; J trimming: 5 bases; junction bases outside the gene matches: 12. This CDR3 is 16 amino acids long. Looked up from germline, CDR1 is MDHEN and CDR2 is SYDVKM. The CDR3 loop reads CASNILASGRGDTQYF. CDR3 coding DNA: TGTGCCAGCAATATTTTAGCTAGCGGGAGAGGAGATACGCAGTATTTT.

The chain links TRBV7-6 to TRBJ1-2, with TRBD1 identical over 9 bases. The CDR3 is 14 amino acids. Germline lookup yields CDR1 SGHVS and CDR2 FNYEAQ. The ends lost 1 base at V and 6 bases at J; junction bases unmatched: 3. CDR3 DNA sequence: TGTGCCAGCAGCTTAGACAGGGGGCTGAATGGCTACACCTTC. It translates to CASSLDRGLNGYTF.

V and J are TRBV19 and TRBJ1-2, with D unresolved. Trimming pared 7 bases from V and 4 bases from J, leaving 13 bases between. This CDR3 contains 13 residues. CDR1 LNHDA and CDR2 SQIVND come from the germline V gene (reference sequence). The CDR3 is CASTGDEGYGYTF. In nucleotides, the CDR3 is TGTGCCAGTACGGGAGACGAAGGCTATGGCTACACCTTC. Based on the CDR3 plus reference TRBV19 and TRBJ1-2, the full variable domain is DGGITQSPKYLFRKEGQNVTLSCEQNLNHDAMYWYRQDPGQGLRLIYYSQIVNDFQKGDIAEGYSVSREKKESFPLTVTSAQKNPTAFYLCASTGDEGYGYTFGSGTRLTVV.

V gene TRBV29-1 combines with J gene TRBJ2-7, with a possible D match to TRBD2 (5 bases). The CDR3 loop spans 13 amino acids. Germline CDR1 and CDR2: SQVTM and ANQGSEA. Trimming shortened V by 4 bases and J by 1 base, and 11 bases separated the two germline ends. CDR3 nucleotide sequence: TGCAGCGTTGCCCGGAGCGGTTCCTACGAGCAGTACTTC. This encodes CSVARSGSYEQYF.

This clone was recorded a few times. This chain's CDR3 is CASSLNPGTGNYGYTF. In DNA form, the CDR3 reads TGTGCCAGCAGTCTAAATCCCGGGACGGGGAACTATGGCTACACCTTC. The chain uses TRBV28 and TRBJ1-2; tentative D call: TRBD1 (5 bases). Germline CDR1 MDHEN, CDR2 SYDVKM. The CDR3 spans 16 residues. The ends were cut back, 5 bases at V and 2 bases at J, with 18 bases in the middle.

The chain carries TRBV28 and TRBJ2-7; 8 positions match TRBD1. The V gene end was trimmed by 8 bases and the J gene end by 4 bases; junction bases not matched to a gene: 7. The CDR3 is 13 residues long. Germline V gene data show CDR1 as MDHEN and CDR2 as SYDVKM. The chain's CDR3 is CASGPDRAYEQYF. In DNA form, the CDR3 reads TGTGCCAGCGGCCCGGACAGGGCTTACGAGCAGTACTTC.

Comment on this clone: Other DNA sequences in the same sample also yield this CDR3. This chain joins TRBV7-3 and TRBJ1-1; D is uncertain. Per germline, CDR1 SGHTA and CDR2 FQGTGA. The length of the CDR3 is 12 residues. V shed 5 bases and J shed 5 bases, with 9 bases lying between them. The CDR3 coding sequence is TGTGCCAGCAGCCGGGGAGGGACTGAAGCTTTCTTT. This translates into CASSRGGTEAFF.

The chain joins TRBV11-2 to TRBJ2-1; TRBD2 aligns across 11 bases. The germline gives CDR1 SGHAT, CDR2 FQNNGV. This CDR3 has 15 amino acids. V was clipped by 5 bases and J by 4 bases; unmatched bases: 4. Here the CDR3 DNA reads TGTGCCAGCAGCCAGGGACTAGCGGAGTACAATGAGCAGTTCTTC. It specifies CASSQGLAEYNEQFF.

The genes are TRBV27 and TRBJ1-1, with TRBD1 matching over 7 bases. CDR1 is MNHEY, CDR2 SMNVEV, per germline (reference sequence). CDR3 length: 13 residues. V trimming: 3 bases; J trimming: 7 bases; junction bases outside the gene matches: 5. CDR3 sequence reads: CASSFGTAVEAFF. CDR3 DNA sequence: TGTGCCAGCAGTTTCGGGACAGCGGTTGAAGCTTTCTTT.

Remarks on this clone: Within the sample, other DNA sequences also encode this same CDR3. The chain links TRBV7-2 to TRBJ2-3; D perhaps matches TRBD2 (5 bases). This CDR3 has 12 residues. Germline CDR1 reads SGHTA; CDR2 reads FQGNSA. With 5 bases removed from V and 6 bases from J, the gap between germline ends came to 9 bases. CDR3 region: CASSPRTDTQYF. CDR3 coding DNA: TGTGCCAGCAGCCCGAGGACTGATACGCAGTATTTT.

This clone was counted once. The junction differs from germline at one of its ends, possibly a read error. The V and J genes are TRBV4-3 and TRBJ1-4, with TRBD1 matching over 9 bases. The CDR3 extends over 16 amino acids. Germline CDR1 reads LGHNA; CDR2 reads YSLEER. CDR3 DNA: TGCGCCAGCAGCGAAGACCCACAGGGGGCAGGTGAAAAACTGTTTTTT. Protein: CASSEDPQGAGEKLFF.

The chain carries TRBV19 and TRBJ2-3; a weak D match, TRBD2 (6 bases). CDR1 is LNHDA and CDR2 is SQIVND in the germline V gene (reference sequence). This CDR3 comprises 15 residues. V was pared by 11 bases and J by 2 bases, with 20 bases between. In DNA form, the CDR3 reads TGTGCCTGCCGGGGGACGGCCACACACACAGATACGCAGTATTTT. Residues: CACRGTATHTDTQYF. Full variable domain (missing parts from reference TRBV19 and TRBJ2-3): DGGITQSPKYLFRKEGQNVTLSCEQNLNHDAMYWYRQDPGQGLRLIYYSQIVNDFQKGDIAEGYSVSREKKESFPLTVTSAQKNPTAFYLCACRGTATHTDTQYFGPGTRLTVL.

The V gene is TRBV9, the J gene TRBJ2-1; 7 positions agree with TRBD1. CDR3 length: 15 amino acids. V dropped 8 bases and J dropped 2; count of bases not matched to a gene: 10. Germline V gives CDR1 SGDLS, CDR2 YYNGEE. CDR3 DNA: TGTGCCAGTACAGGGGTTAGGGGCCCCTACAATGAGCAGTTCTTC. Protein product: CASTGVRGPYNEQFF.

The rearrangement links TRBV28 to TRBJ1-1; D gene uncertain. V lost 6 bases, J lost 1 base, and 15 bases lay in between. Germline V gives CDR1 MDHEN, CDR2 SYDVKM. This CDR3 is built from 15 residues. The CDR3 DNA is TGTGCCAGCAGCCCACTCGTCGCACCGAACACTGAAGCTTTCTTT. Translating it yields CASSPLVAPNTEAFF.

This chain uses TRBV27 with TRBJ2-7; D remains unclear. CDR3 size: 16 residues. V lost 3 bases to trimming and J lost 1 base, with 16 bases between them. Germline V lookup: CDR1 MNHEY, CDR2 SMNVEV (reference sequence). Here the CDR3 reads CASSFTRVRLSYEQYF. The CDR3 region has the DNA TGTGCCAGCAGTTTCACAAGGGTAAGATTGTCCTACGAGCAGTACTTC.